This TCR beta chain was sequenced during a study of shared clonotypes between healthy human individuals. Study observations and caveats: Generation probability values for non-shared clonotypes were lower than those for clonotypes shared by all four donors.

This clone was detected many times. Its specificity is not known. The method was immunoSEQ multiplex PCR; TCRdb's version includes in-frame clones alone and lacks a portion of them. The sample gives about 1 million clones, around three quarters of which show up once; approximately 0.52% is in the top ten. CDR3 size: 16 residues. Looked up from germline, CDR1 is KGHSH and CDR2 is LQKENI. Deletions cut 3 bases from V and 5 bases from J, with 19 bases between. Sequenced material: memory CD4+ T cells from PBMCs. Indicated subset: CD45RA-negative fraction. This clonotype was obtained from a man aged 18 to 30 in good health. Some clones in this sample may be carry-over from other donors' samples. The chain links TRBV18 to TRBJ1-1; a weak D match, TRBD1 (5 bases). This chain's CDR3 is CASSPTLGGMGTEAFF. The CDR3 coding sequence is TGTGCCAGCTCACCCACCCTCGGGGGGATGGGAACTGAAGCTTTCTTT.